This TCR beta chain emerged from a study of T-cell memory formation after mild COVID-19. Whole-study context: TCR clusters were mostly confined to one donor each. Whole-study results and caveats: Pre-infection memory showed some responding clones, and this suggested that cross-reactive memory joined. Day 15 to 85 contractors were CD4/CD8 balanced; later expanders leaned CD4+.

As regards this clonotype: Its antigen is not identified.

Researchers used 5'RACE with constant-segment primers to make TCR alpha and TCR beta cDNA libraries that carry sample barcodes and UMIs. One entry per CDR3 protein, called by TCRdb with MiXCR from the 5' RACE reads. The table records roughly 370,000 distinct CDR3 sequences, 15% to 20% of them present only once. The sequence derives from a man aged 18-30 years who had mild COVID-19 (a few samples of this study predate the infection). Cell type and time point are not known. The sample comprised PBMCs or a T cell subset sorted from them (not recorded which).

The CDR3 reads CASRLSGTGGNSSYEQYF. The CDR3, as DNA: TGTGCAAGTCGCTTGTCCGGGACAGGGGGGAATTCGTCCTACGAGCAGTACTTC. The V and J genes are TRBV12-2 and TRBJ2-7; no DNA check was done on the table's D call, TRBD1. TRBV12-2 is designated a pseudogene. CDR3 size: 18 residues.